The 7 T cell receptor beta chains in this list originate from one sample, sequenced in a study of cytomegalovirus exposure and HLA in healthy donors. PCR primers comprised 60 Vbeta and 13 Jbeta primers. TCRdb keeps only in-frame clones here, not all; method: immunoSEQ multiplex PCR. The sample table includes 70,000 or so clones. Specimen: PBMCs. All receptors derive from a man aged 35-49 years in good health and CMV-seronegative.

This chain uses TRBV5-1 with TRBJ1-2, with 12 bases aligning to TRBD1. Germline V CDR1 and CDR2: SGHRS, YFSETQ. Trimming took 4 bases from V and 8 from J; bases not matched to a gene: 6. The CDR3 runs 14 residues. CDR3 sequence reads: CASSQGQGAGGYTF. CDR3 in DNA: TGCGCCAGCAGCCAGGGACAGGGGGCTGGGGGCTACACCTTC.

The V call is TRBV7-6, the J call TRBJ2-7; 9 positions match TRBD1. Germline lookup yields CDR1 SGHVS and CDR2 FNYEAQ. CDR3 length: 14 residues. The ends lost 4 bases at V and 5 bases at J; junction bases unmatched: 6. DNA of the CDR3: TGTGCCAGCAGCTCCGGGACAGGGAGCCACGAGCAGTACTTC. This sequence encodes CASSSGTGSHEQYF.

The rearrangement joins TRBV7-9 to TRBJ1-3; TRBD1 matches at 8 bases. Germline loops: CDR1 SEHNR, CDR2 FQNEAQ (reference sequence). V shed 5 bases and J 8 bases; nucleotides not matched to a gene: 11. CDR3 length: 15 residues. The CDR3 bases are TGTGCCAGCAGCGACCAACGACAGGGGCTTGACACCATATATTTT. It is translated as CASSDQRQGLDTIYF.

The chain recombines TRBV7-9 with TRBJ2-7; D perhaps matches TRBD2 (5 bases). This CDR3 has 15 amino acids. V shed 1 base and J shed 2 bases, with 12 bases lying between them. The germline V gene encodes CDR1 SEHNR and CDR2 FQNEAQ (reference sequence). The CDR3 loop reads CASSLVTGFPYEQYF. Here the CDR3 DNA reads TGTGCCAGCAGCTTAGTAACGGGGTTCCCCTACGAGCAGTACTTC.

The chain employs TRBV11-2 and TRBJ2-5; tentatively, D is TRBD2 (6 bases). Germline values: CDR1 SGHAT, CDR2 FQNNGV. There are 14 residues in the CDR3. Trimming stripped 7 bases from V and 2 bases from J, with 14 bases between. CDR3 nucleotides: TGTGCCAGCACCCGTGCGGGGCAACAAGAGACCCAGTACTTC. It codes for CASTRAGQQETQYF.

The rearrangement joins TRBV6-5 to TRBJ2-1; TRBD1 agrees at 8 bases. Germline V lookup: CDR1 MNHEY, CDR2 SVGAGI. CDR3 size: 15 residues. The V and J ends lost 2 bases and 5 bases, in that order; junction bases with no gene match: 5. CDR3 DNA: TGTGCCAGCAGTTACGGGACAGGTGAAAACAATGAGCAGTTCTTC. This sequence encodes CASSYGTGENNEQFF.

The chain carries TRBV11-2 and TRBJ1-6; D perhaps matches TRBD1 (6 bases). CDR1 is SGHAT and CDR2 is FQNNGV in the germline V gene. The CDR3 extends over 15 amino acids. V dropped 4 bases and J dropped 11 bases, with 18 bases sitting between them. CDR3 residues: CASSSTGTFEAPLHF. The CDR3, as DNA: TGTGCCAGCAGCTCGACTGGGACATTTGAAGCACCCCTCCACTTT.